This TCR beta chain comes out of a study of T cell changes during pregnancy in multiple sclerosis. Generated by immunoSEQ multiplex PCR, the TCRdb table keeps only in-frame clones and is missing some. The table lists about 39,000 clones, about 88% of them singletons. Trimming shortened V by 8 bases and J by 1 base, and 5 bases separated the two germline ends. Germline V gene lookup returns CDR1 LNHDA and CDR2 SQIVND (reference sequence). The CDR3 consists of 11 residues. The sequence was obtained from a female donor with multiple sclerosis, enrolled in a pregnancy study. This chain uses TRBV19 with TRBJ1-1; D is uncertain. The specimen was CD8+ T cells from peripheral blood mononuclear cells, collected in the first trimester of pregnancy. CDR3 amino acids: CASSQNTEAFF. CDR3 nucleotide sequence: TGTGCCAGTTCACAGAACACTGAAGCTTTCTTT.